What follows are 27 T cell receptor beta chains derived from one specimen sequenced in a study of cytomegalovirus exposure and HLA in healthy donors. The PCR was carried out with 60 Vbeta primers and 13 Jbeta primers. Clones were sequenced by immunoSEQ multiplex PCR, and TCRdb holds only the in-frame ones, with some missing. Counted here are hundreds of thousands of clones, almost 85% occurring once; the ten biggest clones make up about 0.58%. Sample: PBMCs. Source of these receptors: a middle-aged woman in good health and CMV-seronegative.

CDR3 nucleotide sequence: TGTGCCAGCACCCTCGACAGATACTACGTGGACACTGAAGCTTTCTTT. This codes for CASTLDRYYVDTEAFF. V usage is TRBV5-4 and J usage is TRBJ1-1; D may be TRBD1 (5 bases). The CDR3 covers 16 residues. Germline V lookup: CDR1 SGHNT, CDR2 YYREEE (reference sequence). Trimming removed 6 bases at V and 3 bases at J, with 21 bases between.

The gene calls are TRBV7-9 and TRBJ1-1, with TRBD1 as a possible D gene (6 bases). Germline V gene lookup returns CDR1 SEHNR and CDR2 FQNEAQ (reference sequence). The CDR3 contains 16 residues. The V and J ends lost 7 bases and 4 bases respectively, with 22 bases between them. The CDR3 protein is CASTIPGGDMSTEAFF. CDR3 sequence (DNA): TGTGCCAGCACCATTCCGGGGGGGGACATGAGCACTGAAGCTTTCTTT.

The sample holds one count of this clone. The J gene is TRBJ1-2, the V gene TRBV7-9; no clear D gene. The CDR3 covers 13 residues. The germline V gene encodes CDR1 SEHNR and CDR2 FQNEAQ (reference sequence). The V gene lost 1 base and the J gene lost 3 bases, with 6 bases spanning the gap. CDR3 sequence reads: CASSLGADYGYTF. CDR3 DNA sequence: TGTGCCAGCAGCTTAGGGGCAGACTATGGCTACACCTTC.

The chain is built from TRBV2 and TRBJ2-7, with 9 bases fitting TRBD2. Losses at the gene ends were 5 bases for V and 0 bases for J; bases not matched to a gene: 17. The CDR3 consists of 19 residues. Per germline, CDR1 SNHLY and CDR2 FYNNEI. CDR3 sequence (DNA): TGTGCCAGCAGTTATAGCTTACTACCTAGCGGGGAATCCTCCTACGAGCAGTACTTC. Residues: CASSYSLLPSGESSYEQYF.

The genes are TRBV28 and TRBJ1-2; weak D call: TRBD1 (5 bases). V was trimmed by 4 bases and J by 6 bases, leaving 18 bases between them. The V gene's germline CDR1 is MDHEN and CDR2 SYDVKM. The CDR3 sequence is 15 residues long. CDR3 bases: TGTGCCAGCAGTTGGGCAGGCAGGGAAGGGAATGGCTACACCTTC. This gives the protein CASSWAGREGNGYTF.

This chain joins TRBV5-1 and TRBJ2-7; TRBD1 is a possible D gene (6 bases). The CDR3 consists of 16 residues. Germline CDR1 SGHRS, CDR2 YFSETQ. V shed 1 base and J shed 2 bases, with 16 bases lying between them. The CDR3 loop is CASSLTSRQATYEQYF. The CDR3 coding sequence is TGCGCCAGCAGCTTGACCTCGAGACAGGCTACCTACGAGCAGTACTTC.

The rearrangement joins TRBV29-1 to TRBJ2-7; no firm D call. Germline V gives CDR1 SQVTM, CDR2 ANQGSEA. V lost 2 bases and J 4 bases, leaving 6 bases between the germline ends. There are 11 residues in the CDR3. Here the CDR3 reads CSVEQAYEQYF. The CDR3 DNA is TGCAGCGTTGAACAAGCTTACGAGCAGTACTTC.

This chain connects TRBV7-2 to TRBJ2-3; TRBD2 matches at 7 bases. Germline values: CDR1 SGHTA, CDR2 FQGNSA. This CDR3 spans 15 amino acids. The trim removed 7 bases at V and 4 bases at J, leaving 11 bases unmatched. The CDR3 loop reads CASNHPGTTPDTQYF. The DNA of the CDR3 is TGTGCCAGCAACCACCCCGGGACTACCCCAGATACGCAGTATTTT.

This chain uses TRBV11-3 with TRBJ1-1, with 11 bases matching TRBD1. The V gene's germline CDR1 is SGHNT and CDR2 YENEEA. After removal of 4 bases from V and 1 base from J, the junction contained 8 bases not matched to a gene. The CDR3 runs 17 residues. CDR3 in DNA: TGTGCCAGCAGCTATCGGACAGGGGGCATTTGGAACACTGAAGCTTTCTTT. Translation gives CASSYRTGGIWNTEAFF.

The V call is TRBV18, the J call TRBJ2-2; D perhaps matches TRBD1 (5 bases). The CDR3 contains 16 residues. Germline CDR1 reads KGHSH; CDR2 reads LQKENI. Trimming took 2 bases from V and 5 from J, leaving 15 bases between them. CDR3 loop: CASSPSILAGTGELFF. CDR3 bases: TGTGCCAGCTCACCATCGATTCTGGCAGGGACCGGGGAGCTGTTTTTT.

This chain connects TRBV11-2 to TRBJ2-2; a possible D gene is TRBD1 (5 bases). The CDR3 spans 16 residues. Germline lookup yields CDR1 SGHAT and CDR2 FQNNGV. The V end lost 1 base, the J end lost 5 bases, and 14 bases lay between the germline ends. The CDR3, as DNA: TGTGCCAGCAGCTTAGTGGCCAGGGCGGAAACCGGGGAGCTGTTTTTT. Amino acid sequence: CASSLVARAETGELFF. The full variable domain, with the rest looked up from reference TRBV11-2 and TRBJ2-2, is EAGVAQSPRYKIIEKRQSVAFWCNPISGHATLYWYQQILGQGPKLLIQFQNNGVVDDSQLPKDRFSAERLKGVDSTLKIQPAKLEDSAVYLCASSLVARAETGELFFGEGSRLTVL.

The chain uses TRBV29-1 and TRBJ1-2; D is unresolved. Germline loops: CDR1 SQVTM, CDR2 ANQGSEA. V lost 4 bases and J 4 bases, leaving 13 bases between the germline ends. This CDR3 region has 13 residues. CDR3 amino acids: CSVVPETLYGYTF. CDR3 DNA sequence: TGCAGCGTTGTACCGGAGACTCTCTATGGCTACACCTTC.

V gene TRBV18 combines with J gene TRBJ1-1, with 9 bases matching TRBD1. The germline CDR1 and CDR2 sequences are KGHSH and LQKENI. The CDR3 loop spans 16 amino acids. The ends lost 3 bases at V and 5 bases at J; junction bases unmatched: 10. The CDR3 DNA is TGTGCCAGCTCACCTCAAAAACAGGGGGCAATGACTGAAGCTTTCTTT. Amino acid sequence: CASSPQKQGAMTEAFF.

The sample holds one count of this clone. The junction shows a germline mismatch at one end, possibly a read error. The CDR3 sequence is CASGGDYSDEQYF. CDR3 in DNA: TGTGCCAGCGGAGGGGACTACTCCGACGAGCAGTACTTC. The V gene is TRBV2, the J gene TRBJ2-7; TRBD2 agrees at 7 bases. The CDR3 runs 13 residues. Germline CDR1 and CDR2: SNHLY and FYNNEI. Variable domain in full (rest from reference TRBV2 and TRBJ2-7): EPEVTQTPSHQVTQMGQEVILRCVPISNHLYFYWYRQILGQKVEFLVSFYNNEISEKSEIFDDQFSVERPDGSNFTLKIRSTKLEDSAMYFCASGGDYSDEQYFGPGTRLTVT.

The rearrangement joins TRBV30 to TRBJ1-5; possibly TRBD1 for D (6 bases). CDR1 is GTSNPN and CDR2 is SVGIG in the germline V gene (reference sequence). There are 15 residues in the CDR3. V lost 0 bases, J lost 4 bases, and 13 bases lay in between. DNA of the CDR3: TGTGCCTGGAGTGTACCGGCAGGGGATAATCAGCCCCAGCATTTT. This gives the protein CAWSVPAGDNQPQHF.

This chain joins TRBV18 and TRBJ2-2; no clear D. The CDR3 consists of 16 residues. The germline gives CDR1 KGHSH, CDR2 LQKENI. Trimming pared 3 bases from V and 3 bases from J, leaving 14 bases between. CDR3 region: CASSPKSNKYTGELFF. The CDR3 nucleotides are TGTGCCAGCTCACCGAAATCGAACAAATACACCGGGGAGCTGTTTTTT.

The sample holds a few counts of this clone. The chain recombines TRBV5-6 with TRBJ2-7, with D possibly TRBD2 on 6 matching bases. CDR3 length: 15 amino acids. CDR1 and CDR2 from the germline V gene are SGHDT and YYEEEE. Trimming took 2 bases from V and 3 from J, leaving 15 bases between them. CDR3 sequence: CASSFFIGGSYEQYF. In DNA, the CDR3 is TGTGCCAGCAGCTTCTTTATCGGGGGAAGCTACGAGCAGTACTTC. The whole variable domain, filled in from reference TRBV5-6 and TRBJ2-7, reads DAGVTQSPTHLIKTRGQQVTLRCSPKSGHDTVSWYQQALGQGPQFIFQYYEEEERQRGNFPDRFSGHQFPNYSSELNVNALLLGDSALYLCASSFFIGGSYEQYFGPGTRLTVT.

The V gene is TRBV20-1, the J gene TRBJ2-7; D ambiguous. Per the germline V gene, CDR1 is DFQATT and CDR2 is SNEGSKA (reference sequence). The CDR3 extends over 10 amino acids. V dropped 1 base and J dropped 6 bases, with 4 bases sitting between them. The CDR3 nucleotides read TGCAGTGCTAGAGTCATCGAGCAGTACTTC. As protein: CSARVIEQYF.

The rearrangement joins TRBV27 to TRBJ1-5, with unresolved D. V lost 3 bases, J lost 6 bases, and 6 bases lay in between. The germline CDR1 and CDR2 sequences are MNHEY and SMNVEV (reference sequence). CDR3 size: 12 residues. The CDR3 DNA sequence: TGTGCCAGCAGTTTGCGGGGTCAGCCCCAGCATTTT. Residues: CASSLRGQPQHF.

J is TRBJ2-2 and V is TRBV12-5; the D gene is possibly TRBD2 (6 bases). The V gene lost 5 bases and the J gene lost 4 bases, with 11 bases spanning the gap. The germline V gene has CDR1 LGHNT and CDR2 FRNRAP. The CDR3 covers 14 residues. DNA of the CDR3: TGTGCTAGTGGTCCCGGGACTCGCACCGGGGAGCTGTTTTTT. It codes for CASGPGTRTGELFF.

This chain's CDR3 is CASQSPPTGELFF. The CDR3 DNA sequence: TGCGCCAGCCAGTCGCCCCCCACCGGGGAGCTGTTTTTT. The rearrangement uses TRBV10-2 and TRBJ2-2; D not certain. With 8 bases removed from V and 4 bases from J, the gap between germline ends came to 11 bases. CDR1 is WSHSY and CDR2 is SAAADI in the germline V gene. This CDR3 spans 13 amino acids.

The chain employs TRBV18 and TRBJ2-5; weak D call: TRBD1 (5 bases). The CDR3 consists of 15 residues. Trimming took 0 bases from V and 3 from J, leaving 11 bases between them. In germline, CDR1 is KGHSH, CDR2 LQKENI. The CDR3 region is CASSPPGRGEETQYF. The CDR3 nucleotides read TGTGCCAGCTCACCACCGGGAAGGGGCGAAGAGACCCAGTACTTC. The complete variable domain, with remaining parts taken from reference TRBV18 and TRBJ2-5, reads NAGVMQNPRHLVRRRGQEARLRCSPMKGHSHVYWYRQLPEEGLKFMVYLQKENIIDESGMPKERFSAEFPKEGPSILRIQQVVRGDSAAYFCASSPPGRGEETQYFGPGTRLLVL.

The chain uses TRBV6-5 and TRBJ1-2; 9 bases match TRBD1. J was trimmed by 3 bases and V by 7 bases; bases with no gene match: 3. This CDR3 region has 13 residues. Germline V CDR1 and CDR2: MNHEY, SVGAGI. The CDR3 here is CASKGDRDYGYTF. The CDR3 DNA sequence: TGTGCCAGCAAGGGGGACAGGGACTATGGCTACACCTTC.

The rearrangement joins TRBV19 to TRBJ1-2; D unclear. Germline lookup yields CDR1 LNHDA and CDR2 SQIVND (reference sequence). With 5 bases removed from V and 8 bases from J, the gap between germline ends came to 18 bases. The CDR3 consists of 14 residues. Written as DNA, the CDR3 is TGTGCCAGTAGTGTCTCCCCGAGGATTGGCGGCTACACCTTC. This codes for CASSVSPRIGGYTF. Full variable domain (missing parts from reference TRBV19 and TRBJ1-2): DGGITQSPKYLFRKEGQNVTLSCEQNLNHDAMYWYRQDPGQGLRLIYYSQIVNDFQKGDIAEGYSVSREKKESFPLTVTSAQKNPTAFYLCASSVSPRIGGYTFGSGTRLTVV.

The V call is TRBV25-1, the J call TRBJ1-1, with 12 bases aligning to TRBD1. V lost 6 bases and J lost 5; bases outside the gene matches: 4. This CDR3 is 14 amino acids long. Germline CDR1 and CDR2: MGHDK and SYGVNS. In nucleotides, the CDR3 is TGTGCCAGCAGGGGACAGGGGGCGAGGACTGAAGCTTTCTTT. Translation gives CASRGQGARTEAFF.

This clone was seen a few times. The genes are TRBV5-4 and TRBJ1-4; 11 bases map to TRBD1. Germline trimming cut 5 bases from V and 7 bases from J; bases unmatched to any gene: 7. Germline assignment: CDR1 SGHNT and CDR2 YYREEE (reference sequence). This CDR3 comprises 15 residues. CDR3 region: CASSRRTGGSEKLFF. The CDR3, as DNA: TGTGCCAGCAGTCGGAGGACAGGGGGCAGTGAAAAACTGTTTTTT.

As DNA, the CDR3 is TGTGCCAGCAGCATGGGAGGGGACGGCGGGGAGCTGTTTTTT. Translating it yields CASSMGGDGGELFF. The V gene is TRBV7-6, the J gene TRBJ2-2; 7 bases agree with TRBD2. This CDR3 spans 14 amino acids. CDR1 SGHVS and CDR2 FNYEAQ come from the germline V gene. The V and J ends lost 5 bases and 7 bases, in that order; junction bases with no gene match: 7.